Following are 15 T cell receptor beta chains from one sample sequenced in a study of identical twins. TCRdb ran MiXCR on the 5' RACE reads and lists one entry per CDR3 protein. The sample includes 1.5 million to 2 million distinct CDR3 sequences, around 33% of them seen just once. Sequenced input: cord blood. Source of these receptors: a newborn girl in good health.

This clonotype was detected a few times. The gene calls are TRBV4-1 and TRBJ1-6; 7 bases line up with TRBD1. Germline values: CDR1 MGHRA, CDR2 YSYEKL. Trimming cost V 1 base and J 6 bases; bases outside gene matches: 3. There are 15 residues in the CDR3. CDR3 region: CASSQGQGVNSPLHF. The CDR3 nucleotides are TGCGCCAGCAGCCAAGGACAGGGTGTTAATTCACCCCTCCACTTT.

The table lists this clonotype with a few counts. Here the CDR3 reads CASSDGRVVGELFF. CDR3 bases: TGTGCCAGCAGTGATGGCAGGGTAGTCGGGGAGCTGTTTTTT. J is TRBJ2-2 and V is TRBV2; TRBD1 might be the D (5 bases). This CDR3 spans 14 amino acids. Trimming took 3 bases from V and 7 from J, leaving 12 bases between them. In germline, CDR1 is SNHLY, CDR2 FYNNEI.

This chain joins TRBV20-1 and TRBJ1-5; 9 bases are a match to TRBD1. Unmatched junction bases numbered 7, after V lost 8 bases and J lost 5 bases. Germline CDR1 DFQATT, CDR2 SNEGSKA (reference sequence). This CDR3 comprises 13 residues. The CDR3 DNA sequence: TGCAGTTGTTACAGGGGGCCCTATCAGCCCCAGCATTTT. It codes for CSCYRGPYQPQHF.

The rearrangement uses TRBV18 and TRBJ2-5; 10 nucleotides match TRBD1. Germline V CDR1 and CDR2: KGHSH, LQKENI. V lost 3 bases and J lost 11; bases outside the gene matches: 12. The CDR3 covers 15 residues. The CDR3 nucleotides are TGTGCCAGCTCACCGGACAGGGGGAGAAGGAATGAGCAGTACTTC. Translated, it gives CASSPDRGRRNEQYF.

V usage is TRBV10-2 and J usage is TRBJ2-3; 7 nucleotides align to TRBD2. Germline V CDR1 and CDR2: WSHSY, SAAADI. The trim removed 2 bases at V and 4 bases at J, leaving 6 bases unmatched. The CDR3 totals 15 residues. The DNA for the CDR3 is TGCGCCAGCAGTGAGAGGACTAGAAGACCAGATACGCAGTATTTT. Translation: CASSERTRRPDTQYF.

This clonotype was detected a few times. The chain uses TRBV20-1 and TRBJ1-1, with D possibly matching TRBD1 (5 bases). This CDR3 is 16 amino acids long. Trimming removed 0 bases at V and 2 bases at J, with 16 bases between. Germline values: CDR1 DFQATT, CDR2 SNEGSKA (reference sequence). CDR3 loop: CSARDTDSPGNTEAFF. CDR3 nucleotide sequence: TGCAGTGCTAGAGACACAGACAGTCCGGGCAACACTGAAGCTTTCTTT.

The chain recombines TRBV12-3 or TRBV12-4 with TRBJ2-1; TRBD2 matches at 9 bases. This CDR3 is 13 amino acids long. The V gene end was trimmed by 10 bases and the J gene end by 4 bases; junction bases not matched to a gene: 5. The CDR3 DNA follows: TGTGCCACGGCCAGCGGGGGGTACAATGAGCAGTTCTTC. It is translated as CATASGGYNEQFF.

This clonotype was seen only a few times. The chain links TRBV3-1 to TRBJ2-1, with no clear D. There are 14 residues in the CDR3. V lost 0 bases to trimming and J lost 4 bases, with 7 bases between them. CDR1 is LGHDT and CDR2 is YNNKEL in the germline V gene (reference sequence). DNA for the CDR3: TGTGCCAGCAGCCAAGATGAGCTTTACAATGAGCAGTTCTTC. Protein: CASSQDELYNEQFF.

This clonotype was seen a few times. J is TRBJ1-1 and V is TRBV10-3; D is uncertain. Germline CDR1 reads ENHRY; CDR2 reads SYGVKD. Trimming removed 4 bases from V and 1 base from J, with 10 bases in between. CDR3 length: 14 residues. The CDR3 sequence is CAISGRAENTEAFF. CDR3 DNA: TGTGCCATCAGTGGAAGGGCCGAGAACACTGAAGCTTTCTTT.

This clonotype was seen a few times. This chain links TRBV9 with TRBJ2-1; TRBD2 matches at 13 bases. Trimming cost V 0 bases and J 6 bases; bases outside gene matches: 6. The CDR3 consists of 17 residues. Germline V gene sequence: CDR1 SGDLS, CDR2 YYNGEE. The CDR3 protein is CASSVATTSGRRNEQFF. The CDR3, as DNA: TGTGCCAGCAGCGTAGCTACGACTAGCGGGAGGCGCAATGAGCAGTTCTTC.

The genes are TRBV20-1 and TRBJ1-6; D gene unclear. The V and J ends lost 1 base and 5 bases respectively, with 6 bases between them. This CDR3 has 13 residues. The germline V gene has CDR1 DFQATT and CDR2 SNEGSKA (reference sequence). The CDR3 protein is CSARGLDNSPLHF. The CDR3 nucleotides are TGCAGTGCTAGAGGGCTAGATAATTCACCCCTCCACTTT.

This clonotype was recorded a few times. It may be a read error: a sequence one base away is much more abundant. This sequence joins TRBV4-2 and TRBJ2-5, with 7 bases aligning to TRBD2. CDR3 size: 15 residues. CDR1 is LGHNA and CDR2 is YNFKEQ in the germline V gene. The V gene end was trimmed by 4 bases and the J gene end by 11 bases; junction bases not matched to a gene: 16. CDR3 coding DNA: TGTGCCAGCAGCCGGACTAGTTACGTGTTCAATGAGCAGTACTTC. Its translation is CASSRTSYVFNEQYF.

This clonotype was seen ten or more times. CDR3 nucleotides: TGTGCCAGCAGACTCTCGGGACTAGAGACCCAGTACTTC. This translates into CASRLSGLETQYF. V gene TRBV12-3 or TRBV12-4 combines with J gene TRBJ2-5, with D possibly being TRBD2 (6 bases). Trimming stripped 6 bases from V and 4 bases from J, with 12 bases between. This CDR3 has 13 amino acids.

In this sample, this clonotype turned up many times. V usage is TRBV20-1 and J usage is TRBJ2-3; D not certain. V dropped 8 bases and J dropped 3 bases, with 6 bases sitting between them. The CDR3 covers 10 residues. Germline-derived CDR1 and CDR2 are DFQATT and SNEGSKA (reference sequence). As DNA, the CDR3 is TGCAGTCCTCAGACAGATACGCAGTATTTT. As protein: CSPQTDTQYF.

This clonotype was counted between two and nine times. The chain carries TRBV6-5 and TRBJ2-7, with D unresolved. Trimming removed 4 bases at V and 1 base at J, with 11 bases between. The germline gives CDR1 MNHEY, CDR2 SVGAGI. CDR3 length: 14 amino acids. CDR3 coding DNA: TGTGCCAGCAGTTCAGGCCCAAAATCCTACGAGCAGTACTTC. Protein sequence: CASSSGPKSYEQYF.